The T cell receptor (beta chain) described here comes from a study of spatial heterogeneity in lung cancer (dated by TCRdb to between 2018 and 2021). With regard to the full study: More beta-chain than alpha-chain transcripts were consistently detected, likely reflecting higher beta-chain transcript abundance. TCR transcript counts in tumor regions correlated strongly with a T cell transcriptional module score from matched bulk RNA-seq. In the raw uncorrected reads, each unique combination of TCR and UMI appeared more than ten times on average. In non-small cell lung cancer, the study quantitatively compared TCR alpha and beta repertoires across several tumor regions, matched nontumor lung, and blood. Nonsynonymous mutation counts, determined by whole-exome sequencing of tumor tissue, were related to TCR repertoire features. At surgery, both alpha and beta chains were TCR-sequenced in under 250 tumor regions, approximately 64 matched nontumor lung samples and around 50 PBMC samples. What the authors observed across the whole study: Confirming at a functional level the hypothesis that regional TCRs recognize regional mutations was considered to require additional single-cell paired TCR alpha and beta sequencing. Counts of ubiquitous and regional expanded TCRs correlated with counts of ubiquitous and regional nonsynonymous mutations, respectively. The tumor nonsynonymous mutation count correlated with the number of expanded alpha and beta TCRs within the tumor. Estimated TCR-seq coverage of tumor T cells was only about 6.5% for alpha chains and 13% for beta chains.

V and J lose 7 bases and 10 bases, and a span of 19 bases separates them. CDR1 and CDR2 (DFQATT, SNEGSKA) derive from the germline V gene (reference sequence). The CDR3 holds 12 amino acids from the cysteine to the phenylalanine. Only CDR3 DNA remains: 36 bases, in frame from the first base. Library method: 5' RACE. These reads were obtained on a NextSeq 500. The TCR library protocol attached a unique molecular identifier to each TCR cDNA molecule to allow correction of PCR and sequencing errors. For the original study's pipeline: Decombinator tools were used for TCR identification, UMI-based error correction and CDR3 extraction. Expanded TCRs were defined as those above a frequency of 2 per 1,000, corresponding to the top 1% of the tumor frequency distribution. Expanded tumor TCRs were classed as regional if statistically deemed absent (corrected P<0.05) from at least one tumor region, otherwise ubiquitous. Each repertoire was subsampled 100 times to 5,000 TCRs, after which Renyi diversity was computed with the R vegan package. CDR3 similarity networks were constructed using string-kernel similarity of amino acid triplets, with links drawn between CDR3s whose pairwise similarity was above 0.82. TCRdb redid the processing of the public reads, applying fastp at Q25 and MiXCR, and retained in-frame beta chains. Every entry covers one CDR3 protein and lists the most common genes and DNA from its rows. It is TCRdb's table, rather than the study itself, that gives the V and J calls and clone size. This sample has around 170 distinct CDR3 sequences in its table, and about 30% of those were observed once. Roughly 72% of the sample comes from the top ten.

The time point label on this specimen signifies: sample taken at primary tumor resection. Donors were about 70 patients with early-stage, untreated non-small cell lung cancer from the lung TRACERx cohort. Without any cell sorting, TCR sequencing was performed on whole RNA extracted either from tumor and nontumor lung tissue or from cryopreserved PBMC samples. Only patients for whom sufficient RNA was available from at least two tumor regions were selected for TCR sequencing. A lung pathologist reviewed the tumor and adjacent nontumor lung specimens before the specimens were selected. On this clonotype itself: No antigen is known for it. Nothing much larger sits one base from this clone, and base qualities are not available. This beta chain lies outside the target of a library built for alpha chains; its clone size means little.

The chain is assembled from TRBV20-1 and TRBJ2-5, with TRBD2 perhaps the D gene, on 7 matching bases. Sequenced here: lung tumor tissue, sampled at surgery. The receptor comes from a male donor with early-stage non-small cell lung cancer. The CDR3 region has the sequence CSGNLPGEGQYF. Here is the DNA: TGCAGTGGTAATCTTCCAGGGGAGGGCCAGTACTTC.